These T cell receptor beta chains were read from a single sample in a study of CD8+CD57+ T cells in acquired aplastic anemia. In TCRdb, the reads were re-called with MiXCR into one record per CDR3 protein. Of more than 45,000 distinct CDR3 sequences listed, around 57% were seen once; the top ten hold 15% to 20%. Input material: sorted CD4+, CD8+, or CD8+CD57+ T cells (not recorded which) from PBMCs. These receptors came from a human donor with aplastic anemia. Both conserved end residues are part of each CDR3. D genes are given only for firm matches. Rows may omit the clone size; those that give it use once, few, many or a size class.

j_call clone_size d_call v_call cdr3_nt cdr3_aa
TRBJ2-3 - TRBD1 TRBV29-1 TGCAGCGCCGATTCCGACAGGGAAGCAGATACGCAGTATTTT CSADSDREADTQYF
TRBJ1-2 many - TRBV7-2 TGTGCCAGCAGCCAATGGACCGATGAGATCTATGGCTACACCTTC CASSQWTDEIYGYTF
TRBJ1-5 once TRBD1 TRBV10-3 TGTGCCATCAATGGACAGGGTCGGGATCAGCCCCAGCATTTT CAINGQGRDQPQHF
TRBJ2-7 - TRBD1 TRBV25-1 TGTGCCAGCAGTGAAGCGACAGGGATGGAGGACGAGCAGTACTTC CASSEATGMEDEQYF
TRBJ1-6 - TRBD1 TRBV15 TGTGCCACCAGCAGACATACGACAGGGGCCTCACCCCTCCACTTT CATSRHTTGASPLHF
TRBJ2-3 many - TRBV10-2 TGCGCCAGCAGTGAGTCGATATATGCCATCCCTAGCACAGATACGCAGTATTTT CASSESIYAIPSTDTQYF
TRBJ2-5 - - TRBV7-3 TGTGCCAGCAGCTTAGGCAGGGCGGAGACCCAGTACTTC CASSLGRAETQYF
TRBJ2-3 many - TRBV11-1 TGTGCCAGCCCCCCGGCGGGGGCGGGGTATACTAGCACAGATACGCAGTATTTT CASPPAGAGYTSTDTQYF
TRBJ2-3 many - TRBV15 TGTGCCACCAGCAGAGATAAGCATGTCACAGATACGCAGTATTTT CATSRDKHVTDTQYF
TRBJ1-1 once TRBD1 TRBV19 TGTGCCAGTAGCTTAACCGGGACAGGGTTCGCTTTCTTT CASSLTGTGFAFF
TRBJ2-5 many TRBD2 TRBV28 TGTGCCAGCAGTTCCTCGATGTGGAGCGGGGGGGTTGAGACCCAGTACTTC CASSSSMWSGGVETQYF
TRBJ2-1 many - TRBV20-1 TGCAGTCCTTACTCGGCTGAGCAGTTCTTC CSPYSAEQFF
TRBJ1-1 many - TRBV12-3/TRBV12-4 TGTGCCAGCAGTCCGGGAGGGACTGAAGCTTTCTTT CASSPGGTEAFF
TRBJ1-2 many TRBD1 TRBV5-1 TGCGCCAGCAGGGAAGGGGGCTCTAACTATGGCTACACCTTC CASREGGSNYGYTF
TRBJ1-6 few - TRBV7-6 TGTGCCAGCAGCTTAGAAGCGGGGATTCGTTCACCCCTCCACTTT CASSLEAGIRSPLHF
TRBJ1-5 many - TRBV7-9 TGTGCCAGCAGCCTAGACCATCAGCCCCAGCATTTT CASSLDHQPQHF
TRBJ2-1 - - TRBV9 TGTGCCAGCAGCGAGCCGGGTCAAGATTACAATGAGCAGTTCTTC CASSEPGQDYNEQFF
TRBJ2-5 many - TRBV7-9 TGTGCCAGCAGCCCGGCGGGGGCCCAGGGGACCCAGTACTTC CASSPAGAQGTQYF
TRBJ1-6 - - TRBV4-1 TGCGCCAGCAGCCTATACCGGGATACGGATAATTCACCCCTCCACTTT CASSLYRDTDNSPLHF
TRBJ1-1 - TRBD1 TRBV5-1 TGTGCCAGCAGCGCACAGGGGCAGGGGACTGAAGCTTTCTTT CASSAQGQGTEAFF
TRBJ2-7 - TRBD2 TRBV12-3/TRBV12-4 TGTGCCAGCAGAGAACGGGGGGCCTACGAGCAGTACTTC CASRERGAYEQYF
TRBJ2-5 - TRBD1 TRBV29-1 TGCAGCGCTCCGGGACAGGGGTTTGATCAAGAGACCCAGTACTTC CSAPGQGFDQETQYF
TRBJ2-7 many - TRBV7-2 TGTGCCAGCAGCTTAGCCGGGGACATAGCCTACGAGCAGTACTTC CASSLAGDIAYEQYF
TRBJ1-2 once - TRBV7-9 TGTGCCAGCAGTCCAGACGCCGGAGAGGGCTATGGCTACACCTTC CASSPDAGEGYGYTF
TRBJ1-1 - - TRBV7-6 TGTGCCAGCAGCCTTTCAGGGACCAACACTGAAGCTTTCTTT CASSLSGTNTEAFF
TRBJ1-1 - TRBD1 TRBV19 TGTGCCACCAGAGACAGGGTTACTGAAGCTTTCTTT CATRDRVTEAFF
TRBJ1-1 - - TRBV19 TGTGCCAGTAGTGTCCACATGGGGGTTGAAGCTTTCTTT CASSVHMGVEAFF
TRBJ2-3 many TRBD2 TRBV7-2 TGTGCCAGCAGCATAGCGGGGGTATCAGATACGCAGTATTTT CASSIAGVSDTQYF
TRBJ1-1 many - TRBV6-1 TGTGCCAGCAGTGATAGGGCGGGAATGAACACTGAAGCTTTCTTT CASSDRAGMNTEAFF
TRBJ1-2 many - TRBV6-1 TGTGCCAGCAGTGGTGGTCAGGGTTATCGAGAAGACTATGGCTACACCTTC CASSGGQGYREDYGYTF
TRBJ2-3 - - TRBV9 TGTGCCAGCAGCGTGCGGGGAAGCACAGATACGCAGTATTTT CASSVRGSTDTQYF
TRBJ1-1 many - TRBV19 TGTGCCAGTAGTATAATCTTGGTGGGGGGCACTGAAGCTTTCTTT CASSIILVGGTEAFF
TRBJ1-5 once - TRBV24-1 TGTGCCACCAGTGATAGCCGTCCGATTGGCGGCAATCAGCCCCAGCATTTT CATSDSRPIGGNQPQHF
TRBJ1-2 many TRBD1 TRBV6-1 TGTGCCAGCAGTACCGGGACAGCTTATGGCTACACCTTC CASSTGTAYGYTF
TRBJ2-3 many TRBD2 TRBV5-6 TGTGCCAGCTCGTCGGGGGGGACAGATACGCAGTATTTT CASSSGGTDTQYF
TRBJ1-2 - - TRBV19 TGTGCCAGTAGTACCTCGGACAGTTTCTATGGCTACACCTTC CASSTSDSFYGYTF
TRBJ2-7 - - TRBV2 TGTGCCAGCAGTAAGGGCCCCTACGAGCAGTACTTC CASSKGPYEQYF
TRBJ1-2 - TRBD1 TRBV10-3 TGTGCCATCAGTGTGACAGGGGGGAATGGCTACACCTTC CAISVTGGNGYTF
TRBJ1-2 medium-sized - TRBV19 TGTGCCAGTAGTATAGCGGACACCAAGAGCTATGGCTACACCTTC CASSIADTKSYGYTF
TRBJ2-1 - - TRBV10-3 TGTGCCATCAGTACAGCTGGTACCAATGAGCAGTTCTTC CAISTAGTNEQFF
TRBJ2-5 - TRBD2 TRBV11-2 TGTGCCAGCAGCTTAGAAAGTGGTTTCGGGGGGAGCCGGGAGACCCAGTACTTC CASSLESGFGGSRETQYF
TRBJ2-7 - TRBD1 TRBV7-2 TGTGCCAGCAGTGAAGGGACAGGGAACTACGAGCAGTACTTC CASSEGTGNYEQYF
TRBJ2-2 - TRBD1 TRBV20-1 TGCAGTGCTACAGACAGGGCGGACGCCGGGGAGCTGTTTTTT CSATDRADAGELFF
TRBJ1-1 many - TRBV2 TGTGCCAGCAGTGAAGCGCTCCCAGGAGGGTCGTTTTTAAGGGCTTTCTTT CASSEALPGGSFLRAFF
TRBJ1-2 - - TRBV30 TGTGCCTGGAGGGACAGCTATGGCTACACCTTC CAWRDSYGYTF